The rows below give T cell receptor beta chains drawn from one sample of a study of shared T cell receptors in the human thymus. This table comes from immunoSEQ multiplex PCR, and its TCRdb copy is limited to in-frame clones, with some not included. The sample includes some 700,000 clones, over 75% of them seen just once. These records were also assigned to another study, of human thymus T cells.

The material sequenced was thymocytes. Source of these receptors: a girl less than two years old with a congenital heart defect. CDR3s include the opening cysteine and the closing phenylalanine or tryptophan. Fields, in order: D gene, J gene, V gene, clone size, CDR3 length, CDR3 DNA, CDR3 protein. The D gene is left open where the match is weak. The size field is filled for only some rows; it gives once, few, many or a size class.

. | TRBJ2-6 | TRBV7-3 | . | 20 | TGTGCCAGCAGCTTAATCGCACCTGGCAGGGAAAGCTCTGGGGCCAACGTCCTGACTTTC | CASSLIAPGRESSGANVLTF
. | TRBJ2-1 | TRBV11-2 | . | 14 | TGTGCCAGCAGCTCGCGCGGGGTCTACAATGAGCAGTTCTTC | CASSSRGVYNEQFF
TRBD2 | TRBJ2-5 | TRBV28 | . | 15 | TGTGCCAGCAGTTGGGTTGGAGGGGAGGGGGAGACCCAGTACTTC | CASSWVGGEGETQYF
TRBD1 | TRBJ1-1 | TRBV14 | few | 18 | TGTGCCAGCAGCCAAGATCGAGAGCGACAGGGGGGCAACACTGAAGCTTTCTTT | CASSQDRERQGGNTEAFF
TRBD1 | TRBJ2-1 | TRBV4-1 | few | 16 | TGCGCCAGCAGCCATCGGAGCCCGGACAGGGGCGATGAGCAGTTCTTC | CASSHRSPDRGDEQFF
TRBD1 | TRBJ1-5 | TRBV9 | . | 16 | TGTGCCAGCAGCCCGTCTCCGGGGACAGGGAATCAGCCCCAGCATTTT | CASSPSPGTGNQPQHF
TRBD1 | TRBJ2-7 | TRBV14 | . | 21 | TGTGCCAGCAGCCAAGAAGGGTTCTTCGGGGACAGGGTTAGTCGTTCCTACGAGCAGTACTTC | CASSQEGFFGDRVSRSYEQYF
TRBD1 | TRBJ1-2 | TRBV2 | . | 15 | TGTGCCAGCAGTCCTCCCGGGACAGGGAGCTATGGCTACACCTTC | CASSPPGTGSYGYTF
TRBD1 | TRBJ2-1 | TRBV4-3 | . | 15 | TGCGCCAGCAGCGGGTATAACACAGGGGACAATGAGCAGTTCTTC | CASSGYNTGDNEQFF
. | TRBJ2-1 | TRBV20-1 | once | 11 | TGCAGTGCTAGACAGGCTCCCGAGCAGTTCTTC | CSARQAPEQFF
. | TRBJ1-5 | TRBV6-1 | . | 17 | TGTGCCAGCAGTGTCTCGATTTACAGATATAGCAATCAGCCCCAGCATTTT | CASSVSIYRYSNQPQHF
TRBD1 | TRBJ1-2 | TRBV11-2 | . | 16 | TGTGCCAGCAGACTAAGGGCAGGGGGTGCCAACTATGGCTACACCTTC | CASRLRAGGANYGYTF
. | TRBJ2-5 | TRBV6-5 | . | 15 | TGTGCCAGCAGTTACTCCATGGGGCAGCAACAGACCCAGTACTTC | CASSYSMGQQQTQYF
. | TRBJ1-4 | TRBV7-9 | few | 14 | TGTGCCAGCAGCTCCCGGGGGTTAGGTGAAAAACTGTTTTTT | CASSSRGLGEKLFF
. | TRBJ1-5 | TRBV28 | once | 14 | TGTGCCCGCAAGGGCACGGGGGTCAATCAGCCCCAGCATTTT | CARKGTGVNQPQHF
TRBD2 | TRBJ2-7 | TRBV5-5 | . | 15 | TGTGCCAGCAGCTCGACTAGCGGGGGTTCCTACGAGCAGTACTTC | CASSSTSGGSYEQYF
. | TRBJ1-2 | TRBV13 | . | 15 | TGTGCCAGCAGCTCCGGGCGGGGGGGAAACTATGGCTACACCTTC | CASSSGRGGNYGYTF